The 21 T cell receptor beta chains below were found in one sample sequenced in a study of cytotoxic CD8 clonotypes in ibrutinib-treated CLL. The table came from immunoSEQ multiplex PCR; TCRdb's copy has only in-frame clones and leaves some out. Of about 300,000 clones in the sample, about 72% were seen once. The material sequenced was PBMCs, taken at disease progression, from a patient treated with ibrutinib. The receptors here all came from a human donor with chronic lymphocytic leukemia.

The J gene is TRBJ1-2, the V gene TRBV5-4, with D tentatively TRBD1 (6 bases). Germline CDR1 and CDR2: SGHNT and YYREEE (reference sequence). Trimming took 0 bases from V and 3 from J, leaving 15 bases between them. CDR3 length equals 16 residues. CDR3 sequence (DNA): TGTGCCAGCAGCTTGGCCAAACAGGGTATAGACTATGGCTACACCTTC. This codes for CASSLAKQGIDYGYTF.

The J gene is TRBJ2-7, the V gene TRBV5-6; D is ambiguous. The ends were cut back, 4 bases at V and 4 bases at J, with 12 bases in the middle. The CDR3 contains 13 residues. From germline, CDR1 is SGHDT and CDR2 YYEEEE. The CDR3 region has the DNA TGTGCCAGCAGCCCCACAACACCGTACGAGCAGTACTTC. This encodes CASSPTTPYEQYF.

The genes are TRBV13 and TRBJ1-6; the D is unclear. This CDR3 spans 16 amino acids. The germline V and J ends were trimmed by 0 bases and 4 bases, with 10 bases remaining between them. Germline V gene sequence: CDR1 PRHDT, CDR2 FYEKMQ (reference sequence). Here the CDR3 DNA reads TGTGCCAGCAGCTTAGGTTTGGGCGAATATAATTCACCCCTCCACTTT. Translation gives CASSLGLGEYNSPLHF.

This rearrangement joins TRBV29-1 to TRBJ2-3; TRBD1 matches at 11 bases. J lost 0 bases, V lost 7 bases, and 3 bases had no gene match. This CDR3 contains 14 residues. Germline V gene data show CDR1 as SQVTM and CDR2 as ANQGSEA. CDR3 sequence: CSGTGGISTDTQYF. In DNA form, the CDR3 reads TGCAGCGGGACAGGGGGCATTAGCACAGATACGCAGTATTTT.

This clone was detected a few times. The genes are TRBV7-2 and TRBJ1-2; possibly TRBD1 for D (5 bases). The CDR3 contains 14 residues. V was shortened by 4 bases and J by 8 bases, with 17 bases between the two germline ends. Looked up from germline, CDR1 is SGHTA and CDR2 is FQGNSA. The DNA for the CDR3 is TGTGCCAGCAGCTACCAAACAGGAGGAGAAGGCTACACCTTC. Amino acid sequence: CASSYQTGGEGYTF.

The chain joins TRBV28 to TRBJ2-5, with D maybe TRBD1 (6 bases). Deletions cut 6 bases from V and 2 bases from J, with 25 bases between. CDR1 and CDR2 (germline): MDHEN, SYDVKM. The CDR3 covers 18 residues. The CDR3 region has the DNA TGTGCCAGCAGCCGCTCTATTTTAAAGGGACACCCACAAGAGACCCAGTACTTC. It encodes CASSRSILKGHPQETQYF. The full variable domain, rest sourced from reference TRBV28 and TRBJ2-5, is DVKVTQSSRYLVKRTGEKVFLECVQDMDHENMFWYRQDPGLGLRLIYFSYDVKMKEKGDIPEGYSVSREKKERFSLILESASTNQTSMYLCASSRSILKGHPQETQYFGPGTRLLVL.

The chain joins TRBV5-1 to TRBJ2-7; either TRBD1 or TRBD2 may fit D (5 bases each). The V and J ends lost 2 bases and 0 bases respectively, with 12 bases between them. Germline loops: CDR1 SGHRS, CDR2 YFSETQ. CDR3 length: 15 residues. The CDR3 sequence: CASSLRGLSSYEQYF. CDR3 DNA sequence: TGCGCCAGCAGCTTACGGGGCTTGTCCTCCTACGAGCAGTACTTC.

The V gene is TRBV7-6, the J gene TRBJ1-2; no clear D gene. The ends were cut back, 2 bases at V and 2 bases at J, with 9 bases in the middle. Germline V gives CDR1 SGHVS, CDR2 FNYEAQ. The CDR3 has 14 amino acids. The CDR3 sequence: CASSLSPVNYGYTF. The CDR3 nucleotides read TGTGCCAGCAGCTTAAGTCCAGTAAACTATGGCTACACCTTC. Full variable domain (remainder filled in from reference TRBV7-6 and TRBJ1-2): GAGVSQSPRYKVTKRGQDVALRCDPISGHVSLYWYRQALGQGPEFLTYFNYEAQQDKSGLPNDRFSAERPEGSISTLTIQRTEQRDSAMYRCASSLSPVNYGYTFGSGTRLTVV.

V and J are TRBV9 and TRBJ1-2; unclear D gene. This CDR3 has 16 residues. Germline V CDR1 and CDR2: SGDLS, YYNGEE. V was clipped by 0 bases and J by 4 bases, with 16 bases between them. This chain's CDR3 is CASSVARSKGAYGYTF. The DNA of the CDR3 is TGTGCCAGCAGCGTAGCTAGGTCGAAGGGAGCCTATGGCTACACCTTC. Using reference TRBV9 and TRBJ1-2 for the parts outside the CDR3, the full variable domain is DSGVTQTPKHLITATGQRVTLRCSPRSGDLSVYWYQQSLDQGLQFLIQYYNGEERAKGNILERFSAQQFPDLHSELNLSSLELGDSALYFCASSVARSKGAYGYTFGSGTRLTVV.

The CDR3 loop reads CATSRGVGHRSYEQYF. The DNA of the CDR3 is TGTGCCACCAGCAGGGGGGTAGGGCATCGATCCTACGAGCAGTACTTC. This chain links TRBV15 with TRBJ2-7; D possibly uses TRBD1 or TRBD2 (5 bases each). CDR1 LNHNV and CDR2 YYDKDF come from the germline V gene (reference sequence). Deletions cut 3 bases from V and 1 base from J, with 16 bases between. There are 16 residues in the CDR3.

This chain links TRBV4-3 with TRBJ2-2; D is unresolved. Per germline, CDR1 LGHNA and CDR2 YSLEER. V gave up 2 bases and J gave up 5 bases, with 9 bases separating them. CDR3 size: 14 residues. CDR3 bases: TGCGCCAGCAGCCAATCCCCTGGAACCGGGGAGCTGTTTTTT. Its protein product is CASSQSPGTGELFF.

V gene TRBV7-9 combines with J gene TRBJ1-2; D is ambiguous. CDR1 is SEHNR and CDR2 is FQNEAQ in the germline V gene (reference sequence). The V and J ends lost 4 bases and 2 bases respectively, with 23 bases between them. The CDR3 extends over 18 amino acids. The CDR3 sequence: CASSYISKTADLNYGYTF. The CDR3, as DNA: TGTGCCAGCAGCTACATCAGCAAAACGGCGGATTTAAACTATGGCTACACCTTC.

A remark on this clone: Its ends do not fully match the called genes, so a read error is possible. The chain carries TRBV4-2 and TRBJ2-4; D unclear. Germline V lookup: CDR1 LGHNA, CDR2 YNFKEQ. This CDR3 region has 13 residues. The CDR3 reads CASSQDRASHVDF. Written as DNA, the CDR3 is TGTGCCAGCAGCCAAGATAGGGCCTCTCATGTAGACTTC.

The chain combines TRBV5-1 with TRBJ2-1; D may be TRBD2 (5 bases). Germline V gene data show CDR1 as SGHRS and CDR2 as YFSETQ. The CDR3 extends over 15 amino acids. Trimming removed 2 bases at V and 2 bases at J, with 11 bases between. CDR3 sequence: CASSLGRAPYNEQFF. The CDR3 DNA follows: TGCGCCAGCAGCTTAGGGCGGGCCCCCTACAATGAGCAGTTCTTC.

The chain is built from TRBV28 and TRBJ2-4, with 9 bases aligning to TRBD2. CDR3 length: 19 amino acids. The germline gives CDR1 MDHEN, CDR2 SYDVKM. Trimming removed 7 bases from V and 3 bases from J; junction bases left unmatched: 19. The CDR3 loop is CASTPWGGRVEFGKNIQYF. CDR3 DNA sequence: TGTGCCAGCACCCCCTGGGGCGGGAGGGTAGAGTTTGGCAAAAACATTCAGTACTTC.

This sequence joins TRBV19 and TRBJ1-2, with 7 positions matching TRBD1. Germline assignment: CDR1 LNHDA and CDR2 SQIVND (reference sequence). After removal of 4 bases from V and 3 bases from J, the junction contained 5 bases not matched to a gene. The CDR3 is made up of 14 amino acids. The CDR3 nucleotides are TGTGCCAGTAGTACGACAGGGTCTTACTATGGCTACACCTTC. It is translated as CASSTTGSYYGYTF.

This sequence joins TRBV6-4 and TRBJ1-6, with 9 bases that match TRBD1. V gave up 11 bases and J gave up 11 bases; unmatched junction bases: 13. The CDR3 runs to 14 residues. Germline values: CDR1 MRHNA, CDR2 SNTAGT. In nucleotides, the CDR3 is TGTGCCGCGCCGGGACAGGGACCCTCTACACCCCTCCACTTT. Amino acid sequence: CAAPGQGPSTPLHF.

This clone was picked up one time. The V call is TRBV6-5, the J call TRBJ1-2; D is uncertain. Looked up from germline, CDR1 is MNHEY and CDR2 is SVGAGI. V dropped 6 bases and J dropped 6 bases, with 17 bases sitting between them. CDR3 length equals 14 residues. CDR3 DNA sequence: TGTGCCAGCAGCCTGACTTACATGAAAGATGGCTACACCTTC. Its protein is CASSLTYMKDGYTF.

The rearrangement uses TRBV6-5 and TRBJ2-1, with 8 bases that match TRBD2. Germline-derived CDR1 and CDR2 are MNHEY and SVGAGI. With V trimmed by 6 bases and J by 5 bases, 6 bases remained unmatched. This CDR3 has 14 amino acids. The CDR3 DNA reads TGTGCCAGCAGAAAAAGACTAGCGAACAATGAGCAGTTCTTC. Translating it yields CASRKRLANNEQFF.

The chain employs TRBV19 and TRBJ1-2; the D gene is possibly TRBD1 (6 bases). Germline V lookup: CDR1 LNHDA, CDR2 SQIVND (reference sequence). The CDR3 covers 14 residues. The V and J ends lost 4 bases and 2 bases respectively, with 11 bases between them. For the CDR3, the DNA is TGTGCCAGTAGTACCGGGACAAAGAACTATGGCTACACCTTC. It yields the protein CASSTGTKNYGYTF. Full variable domain (remainder filled in from reference TRBV19 and TRBJ1-2): DGGITQSPKYLFRKEGQNVTLSCEQNLNHDAMYWYRQDPGQGLRLIYYSQIVNDFQKGDIAEGYSVSREKKESFPLTVTSAQKNPTAFYLCASSTGTKNYGYTFGSGTRLTVV.

The genes are TRBV5-1 and TRBJ2-2; D unclear. The germline V and J ends were trimmed by 1 base and 4 bases, with 8 bases remaining between them. Per germline, CDR1 SGHRS and CDR2 YFSETQ. CDR3 length: 14 amino acids. CDR3 loop: CASSLRSATGELFF. In nucleotides, the CDR3 is TGCGCCAGCAGCTTGAGGAGCGCCACCGGGGAGCTGTTTTTT.